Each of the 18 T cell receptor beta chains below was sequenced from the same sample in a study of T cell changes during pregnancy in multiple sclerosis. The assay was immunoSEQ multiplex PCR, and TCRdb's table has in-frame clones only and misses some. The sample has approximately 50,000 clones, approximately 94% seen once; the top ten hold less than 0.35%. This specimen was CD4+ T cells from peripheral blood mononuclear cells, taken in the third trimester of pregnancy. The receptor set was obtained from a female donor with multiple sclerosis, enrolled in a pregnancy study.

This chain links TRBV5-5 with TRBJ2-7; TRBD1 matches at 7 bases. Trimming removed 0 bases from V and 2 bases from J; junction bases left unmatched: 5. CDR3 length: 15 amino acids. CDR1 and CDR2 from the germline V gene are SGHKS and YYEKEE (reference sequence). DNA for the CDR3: TGTGCCAGCAGCTTGGACAGGGGAAGCACCTACGAGCAGTACTTC. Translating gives CASSLDRGSTYEQYF.

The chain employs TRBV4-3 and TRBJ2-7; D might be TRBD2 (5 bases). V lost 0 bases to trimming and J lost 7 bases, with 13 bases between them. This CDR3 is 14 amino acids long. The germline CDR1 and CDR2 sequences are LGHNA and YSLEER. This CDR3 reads CASSQDHGRREQYF. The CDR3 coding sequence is TGCGCCAGCAGCCAAGACCACGGAAGGAGGGAGCAGTACTTC.

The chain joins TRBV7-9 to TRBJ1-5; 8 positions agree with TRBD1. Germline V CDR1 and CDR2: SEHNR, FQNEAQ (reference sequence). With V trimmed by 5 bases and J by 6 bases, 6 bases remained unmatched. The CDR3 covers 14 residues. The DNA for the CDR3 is TGTGCCAGCAGCGCAGACAGGGGCGGTCAGCCCCAGCATTTT. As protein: CASSADRGGQPQHF.

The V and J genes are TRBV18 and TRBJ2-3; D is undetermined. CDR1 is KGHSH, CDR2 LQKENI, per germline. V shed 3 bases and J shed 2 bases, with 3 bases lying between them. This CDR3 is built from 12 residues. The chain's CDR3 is CASSPNTDTQYF. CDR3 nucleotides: TGTGCCAGCTCACCCAACACAGATACGCAGTATTTT.

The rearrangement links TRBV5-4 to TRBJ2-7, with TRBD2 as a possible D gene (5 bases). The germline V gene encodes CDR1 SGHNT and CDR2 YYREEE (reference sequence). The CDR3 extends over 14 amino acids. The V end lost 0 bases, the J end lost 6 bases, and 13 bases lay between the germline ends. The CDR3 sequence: CASSLDSGVGEQYF. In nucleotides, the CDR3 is TGTGCCAGCAGCTTGGACAGCGGAGTCGGCGAGCAGTACTTC.

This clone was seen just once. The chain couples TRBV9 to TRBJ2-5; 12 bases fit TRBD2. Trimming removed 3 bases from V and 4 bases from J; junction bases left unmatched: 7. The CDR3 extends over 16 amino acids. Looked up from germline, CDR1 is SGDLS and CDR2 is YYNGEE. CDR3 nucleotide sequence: TGTGCCAGCAGCGCATCGACTAGCGGGGGATTAGAGACCCAGTACTTC. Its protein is CASSASTSGGLETQYF.

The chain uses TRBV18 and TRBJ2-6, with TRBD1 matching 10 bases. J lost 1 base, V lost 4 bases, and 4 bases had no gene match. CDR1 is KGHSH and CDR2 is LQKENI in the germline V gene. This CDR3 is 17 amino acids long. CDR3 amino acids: CASSRQGAVSGANVLTF. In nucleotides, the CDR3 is TGTGCCAGCTCACGACAGGGGGCGGTTTCTGGGGCCAACGTCCTGACTTTC.

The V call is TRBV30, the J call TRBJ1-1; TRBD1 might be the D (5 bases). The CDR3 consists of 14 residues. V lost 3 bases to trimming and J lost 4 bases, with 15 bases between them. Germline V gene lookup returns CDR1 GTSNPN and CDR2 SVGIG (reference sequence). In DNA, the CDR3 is TGTGCCTGGAGGAAAGCAGGGCTGGCCACTGAAGCTTTCTTT. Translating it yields CAWRKAGLATEAFF.

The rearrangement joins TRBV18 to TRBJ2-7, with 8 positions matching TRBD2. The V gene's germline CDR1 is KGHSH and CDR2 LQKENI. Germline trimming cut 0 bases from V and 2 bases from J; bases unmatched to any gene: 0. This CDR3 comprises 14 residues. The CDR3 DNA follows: TGTGCCAGCTCACCACCTAGCGGGGCCTACGAGCAGTACTTC. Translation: CASSPPSGAYEQYF. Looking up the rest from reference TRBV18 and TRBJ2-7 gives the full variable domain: NAGVMQNPRHLVRRRGQEARLRCSPMKGHSHVYWYRQLPEEGLKFMVYLQKENIIDESGMPKERFSAEFPKEGPSILRIQQVVRGDSAAYFCASSPPSGAYEQYFGPGTRLTVT.

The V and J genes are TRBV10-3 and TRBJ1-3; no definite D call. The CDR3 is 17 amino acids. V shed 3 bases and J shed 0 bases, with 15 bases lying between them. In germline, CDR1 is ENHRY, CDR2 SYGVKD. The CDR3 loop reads CAISEMSAILSGNTIYF. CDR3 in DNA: TGTGCCATCAGTGAAATGTCCGCTATACTCTCTGGAAACACCATATATTTT.

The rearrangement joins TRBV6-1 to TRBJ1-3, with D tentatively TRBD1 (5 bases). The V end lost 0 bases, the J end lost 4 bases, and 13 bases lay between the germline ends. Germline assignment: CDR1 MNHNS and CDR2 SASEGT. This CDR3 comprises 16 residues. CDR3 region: CASSEAWGLGGNTIYF. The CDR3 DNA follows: TGTGCCAGCAGTGAAGCTTGGGGACTGGGAGGAAACACCATATATTTT.

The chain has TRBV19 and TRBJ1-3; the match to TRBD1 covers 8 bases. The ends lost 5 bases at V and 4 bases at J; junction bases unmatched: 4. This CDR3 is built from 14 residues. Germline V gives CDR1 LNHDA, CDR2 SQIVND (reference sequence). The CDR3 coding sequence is TGTGCCAGTAGTGTGACAGGGGAAGGAAACACCATATATTTT. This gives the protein CASSVTGEGNTIYF.

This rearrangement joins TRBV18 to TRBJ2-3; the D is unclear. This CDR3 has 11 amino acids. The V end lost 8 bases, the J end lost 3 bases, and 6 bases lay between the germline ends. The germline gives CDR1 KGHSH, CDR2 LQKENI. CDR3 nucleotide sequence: TGTGCCAGCCTATCTACAGATACGCAGTATTTT. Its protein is CASLSTDTQYF.

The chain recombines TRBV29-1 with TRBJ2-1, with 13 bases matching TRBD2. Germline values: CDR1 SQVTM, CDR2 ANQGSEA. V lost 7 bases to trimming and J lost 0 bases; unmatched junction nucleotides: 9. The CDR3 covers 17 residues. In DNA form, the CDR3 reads TGCAGCGACTCGACTAGCGGGAGGCATAGCTCCTACAATGAGCAGTTCTTC. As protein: CSDSTSGRHSSYNEQFF.

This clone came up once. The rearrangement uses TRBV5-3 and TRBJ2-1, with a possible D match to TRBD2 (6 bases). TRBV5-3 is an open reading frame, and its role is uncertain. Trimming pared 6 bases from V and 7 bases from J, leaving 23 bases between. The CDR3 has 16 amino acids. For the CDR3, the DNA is TGTGCCAGAACCATGGCGAGGAACGGGAGATGTAATGAGCAGTTCTTC. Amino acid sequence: CARTMARNGRCNEQFF.

CDR3 in amino acids: CASMRGTGETQYF. DNA of the CDR3: TGTGCCAGCATGAGGGGGACAGGGGAGACCCAGTACTTC. The chain is built from TRBV7-9 and TRBJ2-5; 9 bases fit TRBD1. The CDR3 sequence is 13 residues long. From germline, CDR1 is SEHNR and CDR2 FQNEAQ (reference sequence). J lost 5 bases, V lost 7 bases, and 5 bases had no gene match.

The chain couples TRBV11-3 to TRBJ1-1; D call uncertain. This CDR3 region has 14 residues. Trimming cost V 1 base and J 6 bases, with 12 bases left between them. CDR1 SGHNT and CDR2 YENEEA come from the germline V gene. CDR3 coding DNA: TGTGCCAGCAGCTTAGGGAGGGCCAGCCCTGAAGCTTTCTTT. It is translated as CASSLGRASPEAFF.

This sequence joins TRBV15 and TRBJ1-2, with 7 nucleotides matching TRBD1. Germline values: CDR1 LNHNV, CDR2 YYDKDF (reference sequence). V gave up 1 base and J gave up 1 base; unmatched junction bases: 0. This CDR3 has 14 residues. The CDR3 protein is CATSRGQGNYGYTF. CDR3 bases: TGTGCCACCAGCAGAGGACAGGGTAACTATGGCTACACCTTC. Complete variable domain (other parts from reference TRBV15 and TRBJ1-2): DAMVIQNPRYQVTQFGKPVTLSCSQTLNHNVMYWYQQKSSQAPKLLFHYYDKDFNNEADTPDNFQSRRPNTSFCFLDIRSPGLGDTAMYLCATSRGQGNYGYTFGSGTRLTVV.